Below, one T cell receptor (beta chain) is given with its context. This record comes from a study of T cells in Graves' hyperthyroidism and ophthalmopathy. The germline V gene encodes CDR1 MGHDK and CDR2 SYGVNS. This CDR3 contains 15 residues. The V end lost 5 bases, the J end lost 6 bases, and 19 bases lay between the germline ends. The investigators amplified TCR beta CDR3 regions from RNA transcripts. HTBI primers were employed in a first-round RT-PCR of the TCR CDR3. Each CDR3 protein gets one entry after TCRdb re-called the multiplex PCR reads with MiXCR. The data show around 760,000 distinct CDR3 sequences, approximately 40% seen once.

The sequencing input was blood. The gene calls are TRBV25-1 and TRBJ1-2; a possible D gene is TRBD1 (6 bases). This TCR was sampled from a woman aged 40 to 50 with Graves' hyperthyroidism. The CDR3 protein is CASSPSTPTGHGYTF. The CDR3 region has the DNA TGTGCCAGCAGTCCCTCTACTCCTACAGGGCATGGCTACACCTTC.